The entry that follows covers one T cell receptor beta chain sequence. Its antigen is as yet unknown. Bulk PBMC genomic DNA spanned ten immunoSEQ deep plates. Libraries were prepared by immunoSEQ multiplex PCR; TCRdb keeps only in-frame clonotypes and omits some of them. This sample has 400,000 to 600,000 clones, with roughly 80% found just once. The germline V gene has CDR1 SNHLY and CDR2 FYNNEI. The V end lost 2 bases, the J end lost 3 bases, and 11 bases lay between the germline ends. The CDR3 covers 15 residues. The data were obtained in a study of shared clonotypes between healthy human individuals. Whole-study results and caveats: Few donors restricted represented genetic and exposure-history diversity.

The material sequenced was PBMCs. This clonotype was sampled from a woman between 35 and 50 years old in good health. Some clones in this sample may be carry-over from other donors' samples. The V call is TRBV2, the J call TRBJ2-4; the D gene is possibly TRBD2 (6 bases). CDR3 in amino acids: CASSEIRGGKNIQYF. The CDR3 bases are TGTGCCAGCAGTGAAATTCGGGGAGGCAAAAACATTCAGTACTTC.